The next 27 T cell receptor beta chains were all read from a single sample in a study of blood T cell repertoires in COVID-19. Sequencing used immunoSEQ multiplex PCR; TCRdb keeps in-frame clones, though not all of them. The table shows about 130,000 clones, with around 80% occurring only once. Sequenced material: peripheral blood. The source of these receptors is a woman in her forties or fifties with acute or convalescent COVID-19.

Here the CDR3 DNA reads TGTGCCAGCAGCGTGGGGGGAAGAGACTCACCCCTCCACTTT. It specifies CASSVGGRDSPLHF. The rearrangement uses TRBV9 and TRBJ1-6, with D perhaps matching TRBD1 (5 bases). CDR3 length: 14 residues. Trimming took off 2 bases at V and 10 bases at J, with 13 bases between the two ends. Germline V gives CDR1 SGDLS, CDR2 YYNGEE.

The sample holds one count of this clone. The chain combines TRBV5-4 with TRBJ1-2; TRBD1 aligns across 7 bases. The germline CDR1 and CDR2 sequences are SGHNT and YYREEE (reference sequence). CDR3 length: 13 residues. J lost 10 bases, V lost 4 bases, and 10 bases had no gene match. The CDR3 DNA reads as TGTGCCAGCAGCATGGGACAGAAGGAATCCTACACCTTC. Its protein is CASSMGQKESYTF.

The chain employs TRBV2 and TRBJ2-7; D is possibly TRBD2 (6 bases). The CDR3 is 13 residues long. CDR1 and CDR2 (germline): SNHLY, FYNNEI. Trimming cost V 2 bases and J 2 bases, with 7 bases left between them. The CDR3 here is CASSESGAYEQYF. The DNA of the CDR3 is TGTGCCAGCAGTGAATCGGGGGCCTACGAGCAGTACTTC.

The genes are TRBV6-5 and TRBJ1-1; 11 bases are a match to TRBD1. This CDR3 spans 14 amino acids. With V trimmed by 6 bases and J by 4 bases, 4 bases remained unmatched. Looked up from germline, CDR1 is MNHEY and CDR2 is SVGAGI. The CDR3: CASSLDRGLTEAFF. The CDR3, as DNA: TGTGCCAGCAGCCTGGACAGGGGGCTCACTGAAGCTTTCTTT.

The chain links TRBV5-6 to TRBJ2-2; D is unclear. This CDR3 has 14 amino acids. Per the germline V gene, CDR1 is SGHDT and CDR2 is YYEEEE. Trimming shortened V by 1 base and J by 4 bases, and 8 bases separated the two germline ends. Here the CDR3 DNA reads TGTGCCAGCAGCTTGTCCTCCTCCACCGGGGAGCTGTTTTTT. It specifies CASSLSSSTGELFF.

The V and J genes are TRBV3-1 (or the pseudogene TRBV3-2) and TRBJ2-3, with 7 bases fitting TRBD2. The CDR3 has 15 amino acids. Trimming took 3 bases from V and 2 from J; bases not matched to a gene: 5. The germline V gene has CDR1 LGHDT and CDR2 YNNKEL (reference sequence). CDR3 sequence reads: CASSHGGRFTDTQYF. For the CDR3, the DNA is TGTGCCAGCAGCCACGGCGGGAGATTCACAGATACGCAGTATTTT.

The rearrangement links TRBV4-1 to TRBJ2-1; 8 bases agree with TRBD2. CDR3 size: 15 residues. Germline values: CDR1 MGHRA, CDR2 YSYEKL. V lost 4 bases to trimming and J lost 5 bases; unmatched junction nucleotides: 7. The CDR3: CASSRRSGIDNEQFF. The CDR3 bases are TGCGCCAGCAGCCGACGTAGCGGGATAGACAATGAGCAGTTCTTC.

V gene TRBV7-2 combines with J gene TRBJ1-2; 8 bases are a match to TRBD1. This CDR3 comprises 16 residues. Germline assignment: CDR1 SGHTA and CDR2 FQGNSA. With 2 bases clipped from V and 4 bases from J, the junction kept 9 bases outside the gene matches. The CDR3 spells CASSLYQGALGYGYTF. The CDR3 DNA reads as TGTGCCAGCAGCTTATATCAGGGGGCGTTAGGCTATGGCTACACCTTC.

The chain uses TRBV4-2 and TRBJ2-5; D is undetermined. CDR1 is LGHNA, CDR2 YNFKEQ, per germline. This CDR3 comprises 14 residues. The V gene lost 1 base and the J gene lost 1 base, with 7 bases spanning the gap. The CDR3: CASSQVESQETQYF. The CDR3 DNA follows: TGTGCCAGCAGCCAAGTAGAAAGCCAAGAGACCCAGTACTTC.

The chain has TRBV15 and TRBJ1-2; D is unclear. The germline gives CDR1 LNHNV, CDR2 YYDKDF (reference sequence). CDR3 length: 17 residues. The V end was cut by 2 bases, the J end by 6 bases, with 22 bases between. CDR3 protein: CATSRSLSGGVSDGYTF. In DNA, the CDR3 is TGTGCCACCAGCAGATCCCTCTCTGGCGGAGTCAGCGATGGCTACACCTTC. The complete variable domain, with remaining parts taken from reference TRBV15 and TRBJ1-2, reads DAMVIQNPRYQVTQFGKPVTLSCSQTLNHNVMYWYQQKSSQAPKLLFHYYDKDFNNEADTPDNFQSRRPNTSFCFLDIRSPGLGDTAMYLCATSRSLSGGVSDGYTFGSGTRLTVV.

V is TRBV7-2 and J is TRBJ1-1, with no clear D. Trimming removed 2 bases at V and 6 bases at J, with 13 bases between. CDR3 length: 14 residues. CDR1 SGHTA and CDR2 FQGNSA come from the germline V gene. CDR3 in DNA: TGTGCCAGCAGCTTATCGCATGGGAGACCTGAAGCTTTCTTT. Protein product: CASSLSHGRPEAFF. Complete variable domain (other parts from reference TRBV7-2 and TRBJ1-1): GAGVSQSPSNKVTEKGKDVELRCDPISGHTALYWYRQSLGQGLEFLIYFQGNSAPDKSGLPSDRFSAERTGGSVSTLTIQRTQQEDSAVYLCASSLSHGRPEAFFGQGTRLTVV.

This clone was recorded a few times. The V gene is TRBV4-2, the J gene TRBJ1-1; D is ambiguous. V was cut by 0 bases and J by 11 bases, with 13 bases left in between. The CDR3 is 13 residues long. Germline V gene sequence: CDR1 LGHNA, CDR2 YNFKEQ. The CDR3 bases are TGTGCCAGCAGCCAAGATCAGGAGGGTCAGGCTTTCTTT. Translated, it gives CASSQDQEGQAFF.

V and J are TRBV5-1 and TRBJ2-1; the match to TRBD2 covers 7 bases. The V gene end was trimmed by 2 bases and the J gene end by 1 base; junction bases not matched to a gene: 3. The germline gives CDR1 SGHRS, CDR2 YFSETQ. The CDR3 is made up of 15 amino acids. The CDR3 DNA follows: TGCGCCAGCAGCTTCGAGGGAGGGTCCTACAATGAGCAGTTCTTC. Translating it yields CASSFEGGSYNEQFF.

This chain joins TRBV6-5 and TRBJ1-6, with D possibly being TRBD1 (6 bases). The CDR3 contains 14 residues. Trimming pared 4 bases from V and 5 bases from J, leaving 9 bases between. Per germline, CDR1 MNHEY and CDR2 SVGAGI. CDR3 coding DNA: TGTGCCAGCAGTTCAAACAGGGATAATTCACCCCTCCACTTT. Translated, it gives CASSSNRDNSPLHF.

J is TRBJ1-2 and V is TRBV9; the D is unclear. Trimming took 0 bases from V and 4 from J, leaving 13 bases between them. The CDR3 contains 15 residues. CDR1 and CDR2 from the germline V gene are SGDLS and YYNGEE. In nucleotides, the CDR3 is TGTGCCAGCAGCGTAGACGCGGGTTTAAGCTATGGCTACACCTTC. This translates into CASSVDAGLSYGYTF.

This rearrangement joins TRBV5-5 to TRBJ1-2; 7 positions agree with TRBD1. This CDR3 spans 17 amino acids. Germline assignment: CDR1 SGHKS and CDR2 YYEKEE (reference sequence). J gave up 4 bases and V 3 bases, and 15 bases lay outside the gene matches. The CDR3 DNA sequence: TGTGCCAGCAGCTCCGCTCCGCTTTACAGGGGAGGCTATGGCTACACCTTC. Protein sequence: CASSSAPLYRGGYGYTF.

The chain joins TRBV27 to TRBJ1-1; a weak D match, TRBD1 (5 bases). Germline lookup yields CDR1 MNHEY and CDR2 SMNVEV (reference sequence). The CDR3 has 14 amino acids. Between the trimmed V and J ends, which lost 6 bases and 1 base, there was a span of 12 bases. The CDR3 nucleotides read TGTGCCAGCAGCTGGTCGGGGGGGAACACTGAAGCTTTCTTT. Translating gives CASSWSGGNTEAFF.

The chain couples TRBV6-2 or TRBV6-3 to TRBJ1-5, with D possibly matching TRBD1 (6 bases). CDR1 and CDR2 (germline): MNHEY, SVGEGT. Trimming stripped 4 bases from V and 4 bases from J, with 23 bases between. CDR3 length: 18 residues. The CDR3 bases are TGTGCCAGCAGTTCCCCGACAAGGGGGGGCCGGGGAAATCAGCCCCAGCATTTT. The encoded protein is CASSSPTRGGRGNQPQHF.

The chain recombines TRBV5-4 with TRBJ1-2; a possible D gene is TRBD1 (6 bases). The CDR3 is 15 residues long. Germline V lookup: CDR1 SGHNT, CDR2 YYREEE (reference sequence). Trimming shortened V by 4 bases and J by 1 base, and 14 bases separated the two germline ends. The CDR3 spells CASSPQGSNNYGYTF. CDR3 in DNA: TGTGCCAGCAGCCCACAGGGCTCAAATAACTATGGCTACACCTTC.

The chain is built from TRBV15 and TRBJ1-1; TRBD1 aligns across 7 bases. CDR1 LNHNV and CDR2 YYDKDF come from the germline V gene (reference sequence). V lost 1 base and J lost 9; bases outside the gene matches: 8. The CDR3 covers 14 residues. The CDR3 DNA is TGTGCCACCAGCAGAGGCCGGGACAGCAAAAAAGCTTTCTTT. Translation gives CATSRGRDSKKAFF. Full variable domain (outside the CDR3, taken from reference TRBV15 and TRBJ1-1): DAMVIQNPRYQVTQFGKPVTLSCSQTLNHNVMYWYQQKSSQAPKLLFHYYDKDFNNEADTPDNFQSRRPNTSFCFLDIRSPGLGDTAMYLCATSRGRDSKKAFFGQGTRLTVV.

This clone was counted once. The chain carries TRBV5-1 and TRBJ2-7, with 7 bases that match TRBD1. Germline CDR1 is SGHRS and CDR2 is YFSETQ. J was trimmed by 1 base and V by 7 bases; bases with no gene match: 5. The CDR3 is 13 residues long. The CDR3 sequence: CASRDSPSYEQYF. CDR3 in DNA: TGCGCCAGCCGGGACAGCCCGTCCTACGAGCAGTACTTC.

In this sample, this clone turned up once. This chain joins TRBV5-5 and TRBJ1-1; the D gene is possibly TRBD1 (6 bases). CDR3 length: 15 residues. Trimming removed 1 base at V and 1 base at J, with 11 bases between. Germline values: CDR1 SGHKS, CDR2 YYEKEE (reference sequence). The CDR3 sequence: CASSLIGQTNTEAFF. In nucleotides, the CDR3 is TGTGCCAGCAGCTTGATAGGACAGACGAACACTGAAGCTTTCTTT. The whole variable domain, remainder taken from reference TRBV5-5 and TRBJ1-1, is DAGVTQSPTHLIKTRGQQVTLRCSPISGHKSVSWYQQVLGQGPQFIFQYYEKEERGRGNFPDRFSARQFPNYSSELNVNALLLGDSALYLCASSLIGQTNTEAFFGQGTRLTVV.

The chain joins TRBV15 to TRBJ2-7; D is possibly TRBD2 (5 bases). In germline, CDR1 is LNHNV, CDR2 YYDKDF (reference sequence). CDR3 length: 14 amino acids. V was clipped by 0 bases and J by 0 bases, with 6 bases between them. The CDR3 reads CATSREEDSYEQYF. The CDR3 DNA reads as TGTGCCACCAGCAGAGAGGAGGACTCCTACGAGCAGTACTTC. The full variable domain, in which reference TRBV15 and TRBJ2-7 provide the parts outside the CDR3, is DAMVIQNPRYQVTQFGKPVTLSCSQTLNHNVMYWYQQKSSQAPKLLFHYYDKDFNNEADTPDNFQSRRPNTSFCFLDIRSPGLGDTAMYLCATSREEDSYEQYFGPGTRLTVT.

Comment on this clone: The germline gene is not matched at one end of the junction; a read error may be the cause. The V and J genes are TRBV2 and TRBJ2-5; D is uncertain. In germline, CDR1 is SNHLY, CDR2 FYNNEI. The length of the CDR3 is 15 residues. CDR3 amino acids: CASRLTATHQATQYF. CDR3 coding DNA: TGTGCCAGCAGACTCACCGCGACACACCAAGCGACCCAGTACTTC. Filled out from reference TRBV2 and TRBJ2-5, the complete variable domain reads EPEVTQTPSHQVTQMGQEVILRCVPISNHLYFYWYRQILGQKVEFLVSFYNNEISEKSEIFDDQFSVERPDGSNFTLKIRSTKLEDSAMYFCASRLTATHQATQYFGPGTRLLVL.

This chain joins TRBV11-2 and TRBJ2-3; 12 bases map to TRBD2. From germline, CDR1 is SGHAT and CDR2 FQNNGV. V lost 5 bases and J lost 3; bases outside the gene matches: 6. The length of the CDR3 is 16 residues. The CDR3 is CASSPRLAGATDTQYF. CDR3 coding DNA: TGTGCCAGCAGCCCGCGACTAGCGGGGGCAACAGATACGCAGTATTTT. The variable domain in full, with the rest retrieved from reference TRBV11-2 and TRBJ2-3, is EAGVAQSPRYKIIEKRQSVAFWCNPISGHATLYWYQQILGQGPKLLIQFQNNGVVDDSQLPKDRFSAERLKGVDSTLKIQPAKLEDSAVYLCASSPRLAGATDTQYFGPGTRLTVL.

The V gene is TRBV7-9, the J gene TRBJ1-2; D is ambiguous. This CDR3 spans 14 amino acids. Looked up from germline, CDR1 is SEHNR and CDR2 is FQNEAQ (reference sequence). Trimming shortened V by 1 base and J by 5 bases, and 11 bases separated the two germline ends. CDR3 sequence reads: CASSLGQVEYGYTF. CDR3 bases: TGTGCCAGCAGCTTAGGCCAGGTTGAGTATGGCTACACCTTC.

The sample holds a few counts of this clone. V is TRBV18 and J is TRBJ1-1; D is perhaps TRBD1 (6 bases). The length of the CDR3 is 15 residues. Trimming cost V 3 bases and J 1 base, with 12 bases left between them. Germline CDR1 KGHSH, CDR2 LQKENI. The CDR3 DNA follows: TGTGCCAGCTCACCCGGGACAACCCGGAACACTGAAGCTTTCTTT. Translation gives CASSPGTTRNTEAFF.